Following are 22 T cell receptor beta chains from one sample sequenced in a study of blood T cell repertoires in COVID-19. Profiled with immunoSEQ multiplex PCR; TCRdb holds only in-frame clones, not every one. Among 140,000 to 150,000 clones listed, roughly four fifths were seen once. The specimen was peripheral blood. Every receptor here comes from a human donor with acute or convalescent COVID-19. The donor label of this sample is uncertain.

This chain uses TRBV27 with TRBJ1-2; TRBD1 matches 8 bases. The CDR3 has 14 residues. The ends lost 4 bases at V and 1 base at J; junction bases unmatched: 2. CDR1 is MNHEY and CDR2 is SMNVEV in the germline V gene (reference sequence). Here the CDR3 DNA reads TGTGCCAGCAGTTCAGGGGGCCTTAACTATGGCTACACCTTC. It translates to CASSSGGLNYGYTF.

The chain's CDR3 is CASSDGIYGYTF. The DNA of the CDR3 is TGTGCCAGCAGCGACGGGATCTATGGCTACACCTTC. The gene calls are TRBV5-4 and TRBJ1-2, with unresolved D. CDR1 is SGHNT and CDR2 is YYREEE in the germline V gene (reference sequence). This CDR3 contains 12 residues. The V end lost 4 bases, the J end lost 4 bases, and 8 bases lay between the germline ends.

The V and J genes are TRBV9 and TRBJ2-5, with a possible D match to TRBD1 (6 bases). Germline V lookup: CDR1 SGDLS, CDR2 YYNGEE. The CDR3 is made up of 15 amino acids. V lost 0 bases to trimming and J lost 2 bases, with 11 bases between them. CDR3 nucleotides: TGTGCCAGCAGCGTAGCAGCAGGGGTACAAGAGACCCAGTACTTC. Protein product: CASSVAAGVQETQYF.

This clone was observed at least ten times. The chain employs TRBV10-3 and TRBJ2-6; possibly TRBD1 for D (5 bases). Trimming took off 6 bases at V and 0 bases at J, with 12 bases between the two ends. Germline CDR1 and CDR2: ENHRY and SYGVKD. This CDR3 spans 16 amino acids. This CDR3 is CAIRDKSPSGANVLTF. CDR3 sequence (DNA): TGTGCCATCAGGGACAAGTCCCCCTCTGGGGCCAACGTCCTGACTTTC.

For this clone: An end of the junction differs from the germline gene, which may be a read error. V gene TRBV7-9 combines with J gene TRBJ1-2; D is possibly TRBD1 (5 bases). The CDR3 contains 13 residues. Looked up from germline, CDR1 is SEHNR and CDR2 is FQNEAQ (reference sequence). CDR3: CASRLGVERGYTF. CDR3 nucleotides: TGTGCCAGCAGGTTAGGGGTGGAGCGTGGCTACACCTTC.

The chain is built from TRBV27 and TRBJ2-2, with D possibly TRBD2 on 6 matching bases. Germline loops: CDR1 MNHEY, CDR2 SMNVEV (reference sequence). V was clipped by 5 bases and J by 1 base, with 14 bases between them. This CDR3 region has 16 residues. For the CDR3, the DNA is TGTGCCAGCAGTCCTCCGGGGAGGCGGAACACCGGGGAGCTGTTTTTT. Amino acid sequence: CASSPPGRRNTGELFF.

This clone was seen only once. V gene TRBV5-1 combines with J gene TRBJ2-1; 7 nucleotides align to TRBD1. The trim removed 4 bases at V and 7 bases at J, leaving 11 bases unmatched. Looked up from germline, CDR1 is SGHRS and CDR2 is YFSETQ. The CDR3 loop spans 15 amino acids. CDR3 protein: CASSAVTGSGNEQFF. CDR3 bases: TGCGCCAGCAGCGCCGTGACAGGGTCGGGGAATGAGCAGTTCTTC.

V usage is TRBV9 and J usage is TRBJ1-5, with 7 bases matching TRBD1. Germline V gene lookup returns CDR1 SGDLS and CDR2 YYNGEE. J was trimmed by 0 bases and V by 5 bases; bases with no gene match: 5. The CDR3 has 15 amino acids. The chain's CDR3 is CASSRDSYSNQPQHF. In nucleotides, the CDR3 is TGTGCCAGCAGTCGGGACAGCTATAGCAATCAGCCCCAGCATTTT.

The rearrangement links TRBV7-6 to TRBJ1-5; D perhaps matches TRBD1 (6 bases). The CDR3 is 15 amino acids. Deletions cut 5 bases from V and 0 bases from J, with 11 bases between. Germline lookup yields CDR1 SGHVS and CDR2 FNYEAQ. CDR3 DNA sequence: TGTGCCAGCAGCCTGGGGGCCTTTAGCAATCAGCCCCAGCATTTT. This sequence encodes CASSLGAFSNQPQHF.

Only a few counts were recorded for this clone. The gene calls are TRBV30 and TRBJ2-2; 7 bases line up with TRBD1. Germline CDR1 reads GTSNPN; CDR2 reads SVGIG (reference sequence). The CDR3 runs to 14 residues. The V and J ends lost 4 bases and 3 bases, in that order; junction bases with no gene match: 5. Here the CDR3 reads CAWKGDSHTGELFF. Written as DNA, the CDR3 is TGTGCCTGGAAAGGGGACAGTCACACCGGGGAGCTGTTTTTT.

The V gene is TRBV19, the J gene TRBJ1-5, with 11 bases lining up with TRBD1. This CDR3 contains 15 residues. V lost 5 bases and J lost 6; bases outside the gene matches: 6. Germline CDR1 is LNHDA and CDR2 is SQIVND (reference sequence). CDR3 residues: CASSVDRGPGQPQHF. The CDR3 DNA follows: TGTGCCAGTAGTGTGGACAGGGGGCCAGGTCAGCCCCAGCATTTT.

This chain's CDR3 is CASSSQGPLGYTF. The CDR3 bases are TGTGCCAGCAGCTCACAGGGTCCCCTCGGCTACACCTTC. The genes are TRBV5-4 and TRBJ1-2; maybe TRBD1 (6 bases). V lost 3 bases and J lost 8, with 14 bases in between. In germline, CDR1 is SGHNT, CDR2 YYREEE (reference sequence). The CDR3 consists of 13 residues.

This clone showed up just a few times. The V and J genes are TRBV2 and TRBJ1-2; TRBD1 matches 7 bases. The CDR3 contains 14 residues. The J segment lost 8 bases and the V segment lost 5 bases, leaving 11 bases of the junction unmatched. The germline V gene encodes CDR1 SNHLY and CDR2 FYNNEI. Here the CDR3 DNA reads TGTGCCAGCAGTAGCCGGGAGGGGGCGCAAGGCTACACCTTC. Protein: CASSSREGAQGYTF.

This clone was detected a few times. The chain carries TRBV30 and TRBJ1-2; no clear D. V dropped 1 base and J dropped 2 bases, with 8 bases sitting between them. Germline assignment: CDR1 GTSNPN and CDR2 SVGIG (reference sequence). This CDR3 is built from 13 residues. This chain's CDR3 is CAWSGTGNYGYTF. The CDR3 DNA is TGTGCCTGGAGTGGGACGGGAAACTATGGCTACACCTTC.

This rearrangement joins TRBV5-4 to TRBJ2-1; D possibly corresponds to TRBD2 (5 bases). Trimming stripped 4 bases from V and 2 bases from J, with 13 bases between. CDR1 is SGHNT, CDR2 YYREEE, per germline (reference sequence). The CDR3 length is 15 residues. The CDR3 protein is CASSPGYSPYNEQFF. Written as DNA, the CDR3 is TGTGCCAGCAGCCCGGGATACTCCCCCTACAATGAGCAGTTCTTC.

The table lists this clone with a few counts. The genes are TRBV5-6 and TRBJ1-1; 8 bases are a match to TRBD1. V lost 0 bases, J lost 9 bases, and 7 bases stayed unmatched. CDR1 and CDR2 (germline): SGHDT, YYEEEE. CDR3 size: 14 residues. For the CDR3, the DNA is TGTGCCAGCAGCTTGGCGGGGCAGGGGGCGAAAGCTTTCTTT. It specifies CASSLAGQGAKAFF. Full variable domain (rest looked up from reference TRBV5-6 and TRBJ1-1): DAGVTQSPTHLIKTRGQQVTLRCSPKSGHDTVSWYQQALGQGPQFIFQYYEEEERQRGNFPDRFSGHQFPNYSSELNVNALLLGDSALYLCASSLAGQGAKAFFGQGTRLTVV.

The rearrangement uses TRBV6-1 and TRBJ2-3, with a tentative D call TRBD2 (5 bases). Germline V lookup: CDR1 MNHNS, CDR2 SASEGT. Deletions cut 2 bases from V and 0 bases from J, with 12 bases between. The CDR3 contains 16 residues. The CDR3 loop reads CASSELERTSTDTQYF. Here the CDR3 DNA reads TGTGCCAGCAGTGAACTGGAGCGGACTAGCACAGATACGCAGTATTTT.

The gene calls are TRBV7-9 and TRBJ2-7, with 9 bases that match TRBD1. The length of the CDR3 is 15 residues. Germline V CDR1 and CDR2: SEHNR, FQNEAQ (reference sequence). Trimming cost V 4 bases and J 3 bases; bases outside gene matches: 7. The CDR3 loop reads CASSWWDRAGYEQYF. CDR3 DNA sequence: TGTGCCAGCAGCTGGTGGGACAGGGCGGGCTACGAGCAGTACTTC.

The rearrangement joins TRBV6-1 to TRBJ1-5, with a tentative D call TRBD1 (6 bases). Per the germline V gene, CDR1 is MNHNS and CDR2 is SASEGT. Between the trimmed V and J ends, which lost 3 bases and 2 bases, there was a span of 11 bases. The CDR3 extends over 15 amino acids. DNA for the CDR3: TGTGCCAGCAGTGACGGACAGAGTCGCAATCAGCCCCAGCATTTT. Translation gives CASSDGQSRNQPQHF.

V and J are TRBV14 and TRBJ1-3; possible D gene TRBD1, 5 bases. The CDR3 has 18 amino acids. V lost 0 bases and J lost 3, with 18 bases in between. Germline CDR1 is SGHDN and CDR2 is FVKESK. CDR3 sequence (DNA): TGTGCCAGCAGCCAAGATCTCTCCCGCGCCAGGGATGGAAACACCATATATTTT. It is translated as CASSQDLSRARDGNTIYF. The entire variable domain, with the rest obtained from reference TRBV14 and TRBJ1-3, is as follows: EAGVTQFPSHSVIEKGQTVTLRCDPISGHDNLYWYRRVMGKEIKFLLHFVKESKQDESGMPNNRFLAERTGGTYSTLKVQPAELEDSGVYFCASSQDLSRARDGNTIYFGEGSWLTVV.

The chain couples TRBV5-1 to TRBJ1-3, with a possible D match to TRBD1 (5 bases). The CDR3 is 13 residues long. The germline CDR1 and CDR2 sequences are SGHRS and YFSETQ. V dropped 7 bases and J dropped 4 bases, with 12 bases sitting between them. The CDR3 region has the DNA TGCGCCAGCGGGGAGGGGTTCGGAAACACCATATATTTT. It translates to CASGEGFGNTIYF.

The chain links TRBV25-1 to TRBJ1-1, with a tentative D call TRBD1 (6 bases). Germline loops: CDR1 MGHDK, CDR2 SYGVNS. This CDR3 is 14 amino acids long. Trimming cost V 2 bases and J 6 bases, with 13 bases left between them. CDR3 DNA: TGTGCCAGCAGTGAAGGCAGGCAGGGGCCTGAAGCTTTCTTT. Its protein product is CASSEGRQGPEAFF.